The clone carrying this T cell receptor (beta chain) was found a few times. Its antigen is as yet unknown. Investigators reverse transcribed all isolated RNA, so they sequenced expressed TCRB transcripts. Clones were read by immunoSEQ multiplex PCR, and TCRdb kept only the in-frame ones, dropping some. The profile shows about 250,000 clones, less than 15% of them singletons. This CDR3 region has 15 residues. Losses at the gene ends were 6 bases for V and 9 bases for J; bases not matched to a gene: 7. CDR1 is KGHSH and CDR2 is LQKENI in the germline V gene. The data were obtained in a study of beta chain features in type 1 diabetes. Study conclusions and caveats: Possibly, sequencing cDNA over-represented cells that had high TCR expression levels.

The material sequenced was naive CD4+ T cells from blood. The rearrangement uses TRBV18 and TRBJ1-6; 11 bases line up with TRBD1. The clonotype originates from a woman in her thirties or forties in good health. CDR3 protein: CASSPGQGVASPLHF. The CDR3 region has the DNA TGTGCCAGCTCCCCGGGACAGGGGGTAGCTTCACCCCTCCACTTT.